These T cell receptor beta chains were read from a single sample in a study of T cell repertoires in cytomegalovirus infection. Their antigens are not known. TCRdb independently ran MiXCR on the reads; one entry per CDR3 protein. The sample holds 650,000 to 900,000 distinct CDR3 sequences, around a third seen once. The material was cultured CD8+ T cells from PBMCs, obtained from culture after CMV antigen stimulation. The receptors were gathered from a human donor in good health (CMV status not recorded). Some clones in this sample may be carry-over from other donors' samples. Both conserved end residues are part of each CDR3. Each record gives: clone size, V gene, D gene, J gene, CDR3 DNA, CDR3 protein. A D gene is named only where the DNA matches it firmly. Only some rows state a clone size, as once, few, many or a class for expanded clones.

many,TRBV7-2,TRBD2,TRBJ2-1,TGTGCCAGCAGCTTCGGGACTAGCGGGTTCGTGGAGCAGTTCTTC,CASSFGTSGFVEQFF
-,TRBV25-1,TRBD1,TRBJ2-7,TGTGCCAGCAGTGAGTGGGACAGGTCAGAAGAGCAGTACTTC,CASSEWDRSEEQYF
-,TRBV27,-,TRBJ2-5,TGTGCCAGCAGTTCTCGAAGTCGGGTAGAGACCCAGTACTTC,CASSSRSRVETQYF
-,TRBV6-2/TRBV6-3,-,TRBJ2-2,TGTGCCAGCAGCCCGACTAAGGTGAACACCGGGGAGCTGTTTTTT,CASSPTKVNTGELFF
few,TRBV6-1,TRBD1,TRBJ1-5,TGTGCCAGCAGTAAGACAGGGGGAATTCAGCCCCAGCATTTT,CASSKTGGIQPQHF
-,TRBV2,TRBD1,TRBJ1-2,TGTGCCAGCAGTGAGTCACCTAACAGGGGGATTAACTATGGCTACACCTTC,CASSESPNRGINYGYTF
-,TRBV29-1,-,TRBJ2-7,TGCAGCGCCGGACGGGAAAAGGAGCAGTACTTC,CSAGREKEQYF
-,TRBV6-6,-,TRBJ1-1,TGTGCCAGCAGTGACGGGAGGGCGACCGAAGCTTTCTTT,CASSDGRATEAFF
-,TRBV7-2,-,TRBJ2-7,TGTGCCAGCAGCTTAGTTTTTGTACACAGGGAAACCTACGAGCAGTACTTC,CASSLVFVHRETYEQYF
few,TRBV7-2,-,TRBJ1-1,TGTGCCAGCAGCTTAAACGGGTACATGAACACTGAAGCTTTCTTT,CASSLNGYMNTEAFF
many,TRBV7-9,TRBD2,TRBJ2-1,TGTGCCAGCAGCTTCCCGAAGACTAGCGGATACAATGAGCAGTTCTTC,CASSFPKTSGYNEQFF
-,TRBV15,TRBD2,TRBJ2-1,TGTGCCACCAGCGGACTAGCGGGGGGTTTCTACAATGAGCAGTTCTTC,CATSGLAGGFYNEQFF
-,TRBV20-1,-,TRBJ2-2,TGCAGTGCTAGAGATCAGACGGCGAACACCGGGGAGCTGTTTTTT,CSARDQTANTGELFF
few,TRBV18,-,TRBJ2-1,TGTGCCAGCTCACCACCGATGGTTTCCTACAATGAGCAGTTCTTC,CASSPPMVSYNEQFF
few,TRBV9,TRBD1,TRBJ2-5,TGTGCCAGCAGCCCGGACAGGGGGTGGGAGACCCAGTACTTC,CASSPDRGWETQYF
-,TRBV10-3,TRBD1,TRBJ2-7,TGTGCCATCAGTGAGCCAGGGGGCAGATACGAGCAGTACTTC,CAISEPGGRYEQYF
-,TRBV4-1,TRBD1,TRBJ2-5,TGCGCCAGCAGCCAAGTTACAGGGGGCAGTTCAGAGACCCAGTACTTC,CASSQVTGGSSETQYF
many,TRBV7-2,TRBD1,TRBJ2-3,TGTGCCAGCAGCCATGGACAGGGGTTGTCAGATACGCAGTATTTT,CASSHGQGLSDTQYF
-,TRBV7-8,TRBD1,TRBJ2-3,TGTGCCAGCAGCTTAAAGGGAGTGACAGGGTTCCCAGATACGCAGTATTTT,CASSLKGVTGFPDTQYF